These T cell receptor beta chains were read from a single sample in a study of blood T cells in healthy people across ages. Each CDR3 protein gets one entry after TCRdb re-called the 5' RACE reads with MiXCR. The table has 600,000 to 1,000,000 distinct CDR3 sequences, roughly 25% seen once. Another study also made use of these data, one on T cells of mothers and their children.

The specimen sequenced was blood. The receptor source for this set is a boy younger than 18 in good health. Both conserved end residues are part of each CDR3. D genes are given only for firm matches. Clone size appears in some rows only: once, few, many, or a class for an expanded clone.

d_call	v_call	j_call	clone_size	cdr3_aa	cdr3_nt
TRBD1	TRBV29-1	TRBJ2-3	-	CSVEDQGTGGADTQYF	TGCAGCGTTGAAGATCAGGGGACAGGGGGGGCAGATACGCAGTATTTT
-	TRBV4-3	TRBJ2-1	few	CASSPGTDVNEQFF	TGCGCCAGCAGCCCCGGGACGGACGTGAATGAGCAGTTCTTC
-	TRBV3-1	TRBJ1-5	-	CASSRSNQPQHF	TGTGCCAGCAGCCGAAGCAATCAGCCCCAGCATTTT
TRBD1	TRBV20-1	TRBJ2-7	-	CSATGQVAYEQYF	TGCAGTGCCACTGGACAGGTAGCCTACGAGCAGTACTTC
-	TRBV20-1	TRBJ1-5	once	CSARNRADQPQHF	TGCAGTGCTCGGAACAGGGCAGATCAGCCCCAGCATTTT
-	TRBV28	TRBJ1-2	-	CASSLLDRPSSNYGYTF	TGTGCCAGCAGTTTACTTGACAGACCCTCTTCTAACTATGGCTACACCTTC
TRBD1	TRBV20-1	TRBJ1-2	once	CSARIFGQGADGYTF	TGCAGTGCTAGAATTTTCGGACAGGGGGCTGATGGCTACACCTTC
TRBD2	TRBV3-1	TRBJ2-4	few	CASSQGLARPPGYF	TGTGCCAGCAGCCAGGGACTAGCGCGACCTCCGGGATACTTC
TRBD2	TRBV6-1	TRBJ2-3	-	CASSDGVTGDYPTDTQYF	TGTGCCAGCAGTGACGGGGTTACGGGGGACTACCCCACAGATACGCAGTATTTT
TRBD2	TRBV6-1	TRBJ2-3	-	CASSTGGDITDTQYF	TGTGCCAGCAGTACGGGAGGGGATATCACAGATACGCAGTATTTT
-	TRBV3-1	TRBJ2-3	few	CASSLARAGDTQYF	TGTGCCAGCAGCCTGGCCAGGGCAGGAGATACGCAGTATTTT
TRBD2	TRBV7-9	TRBJ2-5	few	CASVRTSGMYQGTQYF	TGTGCCAGCGTCCGGACTAGCGGGATGTACCAAGGGACCCAGTACTTC
-	TRBV7-2	TRBJ2-1	-	CASSLVGLGSYNEQFF	TGTGCCAGCAGCTTAGTGGGACTCGGATCCTACAATGAGCAGTTCTTC
-	TRBV7-9	TRBJ2-7	few	CASSPTQITGFTYF	TGTGCCAGCAGCCCAACCCAAATAACAGGGTTTACGTACTTC
TRBD1	TRBV18	TRBJ1-2	few	CASSTTGEWAYGYTF	TGTGCCAGCTCCACGACAGGGGAGTGGGCTTATGGCTACACCTTC
-	TRBV7-2	TRBJ2-7	-	CASSLDSGVLYEQYF	TGTGCCAGCAGCTTAGACTCGGGGGTATTATACGAGCAGTACTTC
TRBD2	TRBV24-1	TRBJ2-5	many	CATSGGLAAQETQYF	TGTGCCACCAGTGGAGGACTAGCAGCCCAAGAGACCCAGTACTTC